This is a list of T cell receptor beta chains from one sample in a study of blood T cell repertoires in COVID-19. The table came from immunoSEQ multiplex PCR; TCRdb's copy has only in-frame clones and leaves some out. The table includes 150,000 to 200,000 clones, 86% detected once. Source material: peripheral blood. The receptors stem from a woman in her sixties with COVID-19, enrolled during active disease. Both conserved end residues are part of each CDR3. Each record gives: V gene, D gene, J gene, CDR3 protein. A D gene is named only where the DNA matches it firmly.

v_call: TRBV25-1; d_call: -; j_call: TRBJ2-7; cdr3_aa: CASSASREQYF
v_call: TRBV29-1; d_call: -; j_call: TRBJ2-7; cdr3_aa: CSYVGLASYEQYF
v_call: TRBV5-1; d_call: TRBD1; j_call: TRBJ1-6; cdr3_aa: CASSLGDRGSEPLHF
v_call: TRBV14; d_call: -; j_call: TRBJ1-1; cdr3_aa: CASSQKTGNTEAFF
v_call: TRBV11-2; d_call: TRBD1; j_call: TRBJ1-5; cdr3_aa: CASSGDRGSNQPQHF
v_call: TRBV10-3; d_call: -; j_call: TRBJ2-5; cdr3_aa: CAISDVRETQYF
v_call: TRBV29-1; d_call: -; j_call: TRBJ1-1; cdr3_aa: CSADRLNTEAFF
v_call: TRBV30; d_call: TRBD1; j_call: TRBJ1-5; cdr3_aa: CAWSRDRGPGQPQHF
v_call: TRBV7-2; d_call: -; j_call: TRBJ2-7; cdr3_aa: CASSSPGDKAYEQYF
v_call: TRBV28; d_call: -; j_call: TRBJ2-5; cdr3_aa: CASSPDRVRNQETQYF
v_call: TRBV19; d_call: -; j_call: TRBJ1-1; cdr3_aa: CASRKSSQGEAFF
v_call: TRBV29-1; d_call: TRBD1; j_call: TRBJ1-6; cdr3_aa: CSVRDRDDSPLHF
v_call: TRBV14; d_call: -; j_call: TRBJ2-7; cdr3_aa: CASSQGLAPTYEQYF
v_call: TRBV7-2; d_call: TRBD2; j_call: TRBJ2-3; cdr3_aa: CASSPHTSGRRTDTQYF
v_call: TRBV12-3/TRBV12-4; d_call: TRBD1; j_call: TRBJ1-4; cdr3_aa: CAGSRGHGEKLFF